One sample yielded the 16 T cell receptor beta chains listed below, sequenced in a study of blood T cell dynamics during melanoma immunotherapy. Time point of the sample: pre-treatment baseline. Assay used: immunoSEQ multiplex PCR; TCRdb lists only in-frame clones, some missing. The sample has approximately 4,800 clones, approximately 86% seen once. This sample comprised blood, obtained from a patient treated with checkpoint blockade. These receptors were taken from a human donor with melanoma.

The rearrangement links TRBV7-6 to TRBJ2-2; possibly TRBD2 for D (5 bases). The CDR3 spans 13 residues. Per the germline V gene, CDR1 is SGHVS and CDR2 is FNYEAQ. With 6 bases removed from V and 6 bases from J, the gap between germline ends came to 11 bases. The CDR3 region has the DNA TGTGCCAGCAGTCGAACTAGTCCCGGGGAGCTGTTTTTT. Translated, it gives CASSRTSPGELFF.

The chain couples TRBV4-2 to TRBJ2-7; TRBD2 aligns across 8 bases. The CDR3 extends over 15 amino acids. The J segment lost 7 bases and the V segment lost 1 base, leaving 9 bases of the junction unmatched. Germline V gene sequence: CDR1 LGHNA, CDR2 YNFKEQ. In DNA form, the CDR3 reads TGTGCCAGCAGCCAAGGGTCCGACGGGAGGGGTGAGCAGTACTTC. Amino acid sequence: CASSQGSDGRGEQYF.

This clone was detected only once. This CDR3 is CASQGRGGVQETQYF. The CDR3, as DNA: TGTGCCAGCCAGGGACGGGGAGGGGTCCAAGAGACCCAGTACTTC. The chain has TRBV6-1 and TRBJ2-5, with 7 bases aligning to TRBD2. The germline V gene has CDR1 MNHNS and CDR2 SASEGT. This CDR3 contains 15 residues. With 8 bases clipped from V and 1 base from J, the junction kept 10 bases outside the gene matches.

The chain combines TRBV19 with TRBJ2-3, with D perhaps matching TRBD2 (6 bases). Trimming took off 3 bases at V and 5 bases at J, with 15 bases between the two ends. The CDR3 contains 15 residues. CDR1 is LNHDA and CDR2 is SQIVND in the germline V gene (reference sequence). CDR3 in DNA: TGTGCCAGTAGTATGGAGTCGGGAGCAATAGATACGCAGTATTTT. Translating gives CASSMESGAIDTQYF.

This sequence joins TRBV7-9 and TRBJ2-3, with D maybe TRBD1 (5 bases). CDR1 is SEHNR, CDR2 FQNEAQ, per germline (reference sequence). V was pared by 3 bases and J by 4 bases, with 11 bases between. The CDR3 length is 14 residues. This chain's CDR3 is CASSLGPWADTQYF. CDR3 nucleotide sequence: TGTGCCAGCAGCTTGGGGCCCTGGGCAGATACGCAGTATTTT.

V gene TRBV19 combines with J gene TRBJ1-3, with 7 bases identical to TRBD1. Looked up from germline, CDR1 is LNHDA and CDR2 is SQIVND (reference sequence). The CDR3 extends over 15 amino acids. Losses at the gene ends were 4 bases for V and 2 bases for J; bases not matched to a gene: 5. The CDR3 reads CASSTTGTTGNTIYF. In DNA, the CDR3 is TGTGCCAGTAGTACGACAGGGACTACTGGAAACACCATATATTTT. Looking up the rest from reference TRBV19 and TRBJ1-3 gives the full variable domain: DGGITQSPKYLFRKEGQNVTLSCEQNLNHDAMYWYRQDPGQGLRLIYYSQIVNDFQKGDIAEGYSVSREKKESFPLTVTSAQKNPTAFYLCASSTTGTTGNTIYFGEGSWLTVV.

This clone was picked up one time. The chain couples TRBV7-2 to TRBJ1-3; a possible D gene is TRBD1 (6 bases). Trimming cost V 6 bases and J 0 bases, with 12 bases left between them. Germline CDR1 and CDR2: SGHTA and FQGNSA. This CDR3 contains 15 residues. CDR3 coding DNA: TGTGCCAGCAGGGGAGGGGGGAGCTCTGGAAACACCATATATTTT. It yields the protein CASRGGGSSGNTIYF.

This sequence joins TRBV5-1 and TRBJ1-4; no firm D call. Germline CDR1 and CDR2: SGHRS and YFSETQ. Trimming cost V 3 bases and J 6 bases, with 12 bases left between them. CDR3 length: 14 amino acids. In nucleotides, the CDR3 is TGCGCCAGCAGCTGGGGTGGTATGGATGAAAAACTGTTTTTT. Translated: CASSWGGMDEKLFF.

The V and J genes are TRBV7-2 and TRBJ1-5, with D tentatively TRBD1 (5 bases). Trimming stripped 3 bases from V and 7 bases from J, with 10 bases between. The CDR3 extends over 13 amino acids. The germline gives CDR1 SGHTA, CDR2 FQGNSA. The DNA for the CDR3 is TGTGCCAGCAGCTTGCAGGGACGGCAGCCCCAGCATTTT. Translating it yields CASSLQGRQPQHF.

The table lists this clone with a count of one. V gene TRBV7-2 combines with J gene TRBJ2-7; unclear D gene. The CDR3 has 13 amino acids. Trimming took 1 base from V and 5 from J, leaving 9 bases between them. Germline-derived CDR1 and CDR2 are SGHTA and FQGNSA. The CDR3 region has the DNA TGTGCCAGCAGCTTAGGTTTGGGCGACGAGCAGTACTTC. Translating it yields CASSLGLGDEQYF.

This clone was seen only once. V usage is TRBV7-9 and J usage is TRBJ1-6; D gene ambiguous. The CDR3 sequence is 13 residues long. Per the germline V gene, CDR1 is SEHNR and CDR2 is FQNEAQ (reference sequence). Deletions cut 2 bases from V and 14 bases from J, with 13 bases between. Written as DNA, the CDR3 is TGTGCCAGCAGCTTAACGGGCTCTGGGTCCCTCCACTTT. It is translated as CASSLTGSGSLHF.

This sequence joins TRBV7-6 and TRBJ2-1; 7 bases align to TRBD2. The CDR3 contains 14 residues. J gave up 7 bases and V 2 bases, and 5 bases lay outside the gene matches. The germline V gene has CDR1 SGHVS and CDR2 FNYEAQ. In DNA form, the CDR3 reads TGTGCCAGCAGCTTATGGTCGGGAGGAAATGAGCAGTTCTTC. Translated: CASSLWSGGNEQFF. Full variable domain (remainder filled in from reference TRBV7-6 and TRBJ2-1): GAGVSQSPRYKVTKRGQDVALRCDPISGHVSLYWYRQALGQGPEFLTYFNYEAQQDKSGLPNDRFSAERPEGSISTLTIQRTEQRDSAMYRCASSLWSGGNEQFFGPGTRLTVL.

The chain uses TRBV21-1 and TRBJ1-2; the table assigns TRBD1, which was not confirmed against the DNA. TRBV21-1 is noted as a pseudogene. The CDR3 is 13 amino acids. CDR3 region: CASSMARSYGYTF. For the CDR3, the DNA is TGTGCCAGCAGCATGGCCCGCAGCTATGGCTACACCTTC.

The rearrangement links TRBV6-5 to TRBJ1-3; D not certain. V lost 2 bases and J 4 bases, leaving 3 bases between the germline ends. From germline, CDR1 is MNHEY and CDR2 SVGAGI. This CDR3 is 12 amino acids long. CDR3 nucleotides: TGTGCCAGCAGTTACGGGGGAAACACCATATATTTT. It encodes CASSYGGNTIYF.

V gene TRBV6-5 combines with J gene TRBJ2-1; D is possibly TRBD2 (5 bases). The germline gives CDR1 MNHEY, CDR2 SVGAGI. This CDR3 spans 14 amino acids. V lost 8 bases to trimming and J lost 7 bases, with 18 bases between them. The CDR3 DNA is TGTGCCAGCTCTACCGGCCGGGAAGTAAATGAGCAGTTCTTC. This gives the protein CASSTGREVNEQFF.

V is TRBV4-1 and J is TRBJ2-7; 8 bases agree with TRBD1. The V gene end was trimmed by 4 bases and the J gene end by 2 bases; junction bases not matched to a gene: 4. Germline lookup yields CDR1 MGHRA and CDR2 YSYEKL. CDR3 length: 14 residues. In DNA, the CDR3 is TGCGCCAGCAGCCGCGAACAGGGGGCCTACGAGCAGTACTTC. Translation gives CASSREQGAYEQYF.